The next 7 T cell receptor beta chains were all read from a single sample in a study of CD8 T cells in Susac syndrome. Roughly 0.45 to 1 ug RNA was reverse transcribed with random hexamers. TCRdb fed the immunoSEQ multiplex PCR reads into MiXCR, producing one record per CDR3 protein. Of about 240,000 distinct CDR3 sequences listed, almost 97% were seen once; the top ten hold approximately 0.1%. The sequenced sample consisted of CD4+ T cells from PBMCs. The receptor set was obtained from a human donor with Susac syndrome.

V gene TRBV29-1 combines with J gene TRBJ2-3; the D gene is possibly TRBD1 (5 bases). The germline gives CDR1 SQVTM, CDR2 ANQGSEA. The CDR3 loop spans 14 amino acids. V dropped 4 bases and J dropped 0 bases, with 11 bases sitting between them. The CDR3 DNA follows: TGCAGCGTTGTTCTAGGGGCTAGCACAGATACGCAGTATTTT. It yields the protein CSVVLGASTDTQYF.

V usage is TRBV20-1 and J usage is TRBJ1-5, with 7 bases lining up with TRBD1. CDR1 and CDR2 from the germline V gene are DFQATT and SNEGSKA (reference sequence). V shed 4 bases and J 0 bases; nucleotides not matched to a gene: 3. The CDR3 is 14 residues long. The CDR3: CSAKGTVSNQPQHF. As DNA, the CDR3 is TGCAGTGCTAAAGGGACAGTTAGCAATCAGCCCCAGCATTTT.

The V call is TRBV20-1, the J call TRBJ2-5, with D unclear. Trimming cost V 1 base and J 1 base, with 7 bases left between them. CDR1 and CDR2 from the germline V gene are DFQATT and SNEGSKA (reference sequence). The CDR3 covers 13 residues. The CDR3 DNA reads as TGCAGTGCTAGAGTGGCAGCCCAAGAGACCCAGTACTTC. This encodes CSARVAAQETQYF.

This chain uses TRBV7-9 with TRBJ1-5; tentatively, D is TRBD1 (6 bases). V was trimmed by 9 bases and J by 4 bases, leaving 16 bases between them. This CDR3 comprises 14 residues. CDR1 is SEHNR and CDR2 is FQNEAQ in the germline V gene (reference sequence). CDR3 in DNA: TGTGCCAGTTCTGGCGGAACAGGGAATCAGCCCCAGCATTTT. Translation: CASSGGTGNQPQHF. Using reference TRBV7-9 and TRBJ1-5 for the parts outside the CDR3, the full variable domain is DTGVSQNPRHKITKRGQNVTFRCDPISEHNRLYWYRQTLGQGPEFLTYFQNEAQLEKSRLLSDRFSAERPKGSFSTLEIQRTEQGDSAMYLCASSGGTGNQPQHFGDGTRLSIL.

The chain uses TRBV19 and TRBJ2-3, with 9 bases identical to TRBD2. J lost 2 bases, V lost 4 bases, and 7 bases had no gene match. CDR1 LNHDA and CDR2 SQIVND come from the germline V gene (reference sequence). CDR3 length: 16 residues. The CDR3 loop is CASSTMTSGNTDTQYF. In nucleotides, the CDR3 is TGTGCCAGTAGTACCATGACTAGCGGAAACACAGATACGCAGTATTTT.

V usage is TRBV5-1 and J usage is TRBJ2-1; D is possibly TRBD2 (6 bases). This CDR3 region has 14 residues. The V and J ends lost 3 bases and 9 bases respectively, with 16 bases between them. CDR1 SGHRS and CDR2 YFSETQ come from the germline V gene. Here the CDR3 reads CASSSGGGGGEQFF. The CDR3 nucleotides read TGCGCCAGCAGCTCGGGTGGGGGAGGAGGTGAGCAGTTCTTC.

This rearrangement joins TRBV20-1 to TRBJ2-3; TRBD1 agrees at 9 bases. V shed 6 bases, J shed 5 bases, and the junction held 9 bases outside the gene matches. Germline loops: CDR1 DFQATT, CDR2 SNEGSKA (reference sequence). This CDR3 region has 14 residues. The CDR3 region has the DNA TGCAGTGCAGTACAGGGGGCTAGTCAAGATACGCAGTATTTT. Residues: CSAVQGASQDTQYF.